This T cell receptor (beta chain) was retrieved from a study of T cells in Graves' hyperthyroidism and ophthalmopathy. As for the study in general: At the time of initial diagnosis and before any treatment, peripheral blood was collected.

Amplified TCR beta CDR3 regions came from RNA transcripts. HTBI primers were used for first-round RT-PCR of the TCR CDR3. TCRdb reprocessed the multiplex PCR reads via MiXCR and lists one record per CDR3 protein. The sample has under 400,000 distinct CDR3 sequences, roughly 15% seen once. This clonotype was seen many times. Orbital computed tomography and thyroid ultrasound, together with serum TRAb and thyroxine and clinical symptoms, were used for diagnoses. The trim removed 3 bases at V and 9 bases at J, leaving 5 bases unmatched. Germline lookup yields CDR1 LGHDT and CDR2 YNNKEL (reference sequence). The CDR3 extends over 13 amino acids.

The chain couples TRBV3-1 to TRBJ2-1; 7 bases line up with TRBD2. This TCR was sampled from a man younger than 45 with Graves' hyperthyroidism. The sequenced material came from blood. The DNA for the CDR3 is TGTGCCAGCAGCCAGGACTCGGGGGGTGAGCAGTTCTTC. This gives the protein CASSQDSGGEQFF.